This T cell receptor (beta chain) was profiled in a study of blood T cell repertoires in COVID-19. Looking at the study overall: Collection of acute and convalescent COVID-19 samples took place in the United States, Italy and Spain.

Sequencing used immunoSEQ multiplex PCR; TCRdb keeps in-frame clones, though not all of them. The sample includes about 120,000 clones, 90% of them seen just once. Germline assignment: CDR1 SQVTM and CDR2 ANQGSEA. V dropped 4 bases and J dropped 6; count of bases not matched to a gene: 7. The CDR3 extends over 13 amino acids. The Seattle patients joined while their infection was active and were tracked longitudinally afterward. The clonotype comes from a man in his sixties with COVID-19, enrolled during active disease. The rearrangement joins TRBV29-1 to TRBJ2-7, with TRBD1 matching over 9 bases. Sequences were obtained from peripheral blood. The CDR3 protein is CSVGLGQGSEQYF. As DNA, the CDR3 is TGCAGCGTTGGTTTGGGACAGGGATCCGAGCAGTACTTC.